The 21 T cell receptor beta chains reported below all come from one sample, sequenced in a study of blood T cell repertoires in COVID-19. The assay was immunoSEQ multiplex PCR, and TCRdb's table has in-frame clones only and misses some. The data contain around 270,000 clones, 80% to 90% of them singletons. The sample taken for sequencing was PBMCs or T cells enriched from blood (not recorded which). The receptors were sampled from a woman aged 25 to 39 who had recovered from COVID-19.

The chain couples TRBV11-2 to TRBJ1-1, with a weak D call TRBD1 (6 bases). From germline, CDR1 is SGHAT and CDR2 FQNNGV. Trimming removed 4 bases from V and 8 bases from J, with 23 bases in between. The CDR3 extends over 16 amino acids. The CDR3 spells CASSSFLGHPEREAFF. The CDR3 coding sequence is TGTGCCAGCAGCTCGTTTTTGGGACACCCCGAACGGGAAGCTTTCTTT.

This rearrangement joins TRBV25-1 to TRBJ2-3, with D perhaps matching TRBD1 (5 bases). This CDR3 has 13 amino acids. V lost 9 bases, J lost 1 base, and 11 bases lay in between. Germline-derived CDR1 and CDR2 are MGHDK and SYGVNS. In DNA, the CDR3 is TGTGCCAGTCGACAGTGGGGCACAGATACGCAGTATTTT. Its protein product is CASRQWGTDTQYF.

The rearrangement links TRBV28 to TRBJ1-2; 8 bases are a match to TRBD1. This CDR3 is 17 amino acids long. Trimming at V came to 5 bases and at J to 0 bases, leaving 11 bases not matched to a gene. The germline V gene encodes CDR1 MDHEN and CDR2 SYDVKM. The DNA for the CDR3 is TGTGCCAGCAGTCGGCCCGGGACAGGCCTGACTAACTATGGCTACACCTTC. Its protein product is CASSRPGTGLTNYGYTF.

The gene calls are TRBV15 and TRBJ2-3, with 12 bases that match TRBD2. The CDR3 consists of 18 residues. In germline, CDR1 is LNHNV, CDR2 YYDKDF (reference sequence). V lost 1 base to trimming and J lost 7 bases; unmatched junction nucleotides: 12. The DNA for the CDR3 is TGTGCCACCAGCAGAGGCACCTCCCTAGCGGGAGGGGGAAATACGCAGTATTTT. This encodes CATSRGTSLAGGGNTQYF.

This sequence joins TRBV6-5 and TRBJ2-2; the D gene is possibly TRBD1 (6 bases). The CDR3 runs 15 residues. V dropped 8 bases and J dropped 3 bases, with 16 bases sitting between them. Germline V gives CDR1 MNHEY, CDR2 SVGAGI. As DNA, the CDR3 is TGTGCCAGCGAAAAACAGGGAAAATACACCGGGGAGCTGTTTTTT. Its protein product is CASEKQGKYTGELFF.

The rearrangement links TRBV28 to TRBJ1-5; TRBD1 is a possible D gene (6 bases). Trimming took 7 bases from V and 3 from J, leaving 10 bases between them. CDR1 MDHEN and CDR2 SYDVKM come from the germline V gene. The CDR3 contains 13 residues. The CDR3 bases are TGTGCCAGCAAATGGGGGCCCAATCAGCCCCAGCATTTT. Residues: CASKWGPNQPQHF.

This sequence joins TRBV19 and TRBJ1-2; a weak D match, TRBD1 (5 bases). V was cut by 9 bases and J by 8 bases, with 13 bases left in between. The germline CDR1 and CDR2 sequences are LNHDA and SQIVND (reference sequence). The CDR3 spans 11 residues. The CDR3 DNA follows: TGTGCCAGCCGTACGGGGGGAGGCTACACCTTC. This gives the protein CASRTGGGYTF.

The count of this clone is one. The CDR3 spells CASKHEWGVNTEAFF. The CDR3 DNA follows: TGTGCCAGTAAACATGAGTGGGGGGTGAACACTGAAGCTTTCTTT. The chain links TRBV19 to TRBJ1-1, with D possibly being TRBD1 (5 bases). V was cut by 7 bases and J by 0 bases, with 15 bases left in between. This CDR3 has 15 residues. Germline V lookup: CDR1 LNHDA, CDR2 SQIVND (reference sequence).

The CDR3 sequence: CASSLGTGVRYEQYF. The CDR3 region has the DNA TGTGCCAGCAGCTTAGGGACAGGGGTTCGGTACGAGCAGTACTTC. V usage is TRBV7-9 and J usage is TRBJ2-7; 9 positions agree with TRBD1. Trimming removed 1 base from V and 4 bases from J; junction bases left unmatched: 5. Germline values: CDR1 SEHNR, CDR2 FQNEAQ (reference sequence). The CDR3 covers 15 residues.

The chain employs TRBV19 and TRBJ1-5; possible D gene TRBD1, 5 bases. The CDR3 length is 17 residues. Germline CDR1 and CDR2: LNHDA and SQIVND (reference sequence). V lost 0 bases, J lost 1 base, and 13 bases lay in between. The CDR3 coding sequence is TGTGCCAGTAGTATAGATGGGACTTCCTGGAGCAATCAGCCCCAGCATTTT. It yields the protein CASSIDGTSWSNQPQHF.

This chain connects TRBV28 to TRBJ1-1; tentatively, D is TRBD1 (6 bases). Trimming took 5 bases from V and 5 from J, leaving 21 bases between them. This CDR3 is 16 amino acids long. Germline V lookup: CDR1 MDHEN, CDR2 SYDVKM. CDR3 protein: CASSRLRQGSRTEAFF. In DNA, the CDR3 is TGTGCCAGCAGTAGATTACGCCAGGGGTCTCGGACTGAAGCTTTCTTT.

This rearrangement joins TRBV5-1 to TRBJ1-3; TRBD1 is a possible D gene (6 bases). CDR3 size: 16 residues. Looked up from germline, CDR1 is SGHRS and CDR2 is YFSETQ. Trimming shortened V by 0 bases and J by 0 bases, and 10 bases separated the two germline ends. CDR3 nucleotides: TGCGCCAGCAGCTTGGACGGGGGGGCCTCTGGAAACACCATATATTTT. The encoded protein is CASSLDGGASGNTIYF.

The chain recombines TRBV7-3 with TRBJ2-1; 9 bases line up with TRBD1. The V segment lost 8 bases and the J segment 7 bases; nucleotides outside the gene matches: 6. Germline V gene data show CDR1 as SGHTA and CDR2 as FQGTGA. The CDR3 is 13 amino acids. The CDR3 protein is CASANRGRNEQFF. Here the CDR3 DNA reads TGTGCCAGCGCTAACAGGGGGCGGAATGAGCAGTTCTTC.

The chain recombines TRBV28 with TRBJ2-4, with a possible D match to TRBD1 (6 bases). The CDR3 totals 15 residues. Trimming took off 5 bases at V and 7 bases at J, with 18 bases between the two ends. Germline CDR1 is MDHEN and CDR2 is SYDVKM. The CDR3 nucleotides read TGTGCCAGCAGTCTACGCCCGTTGGGGGCCAACATTCAGTACTTC. As protein: CASSLRPLGANIQYF.

This chain links TRBV28 with TRBJ1-4; 7 bases match TRBD1. The CDR3 has 13 amino acids. J lost 5 bases, V lost 6 bases, and 3 bases had no gene match. From germline, CDR1 is MDHEN and CDR2 SYDVKM. CDR3 in amino acids: CASRQQGNEKLFF. CDR3 DNA sequence: TGTGCCAGCAGACAACAGGGGAATGAAAAACTGTTTTTT.

The chain carries TRBV28 and TRBJ1-2; 8 bases fit TRBD1. The CDR3 contains 12 residues. CDR1 is MDHEN and CDR2 is SYDVKM in the germline V gene. With 6 bases clipped from V and 3 bases from J, the junction kept 0 bases outside the gene matches. For the CDR3, the DNA is TGTGCCAGCAGACAGGGGGACTATGGCTACACCTTC. Translated: CASRQGDYGYTF.

The sample holds one count of this clone. The chain links TRBV7-2 to TRBJ1-4; unclear D gene. The V gene's germline CDR1 is SGHTA and CDR2 FQGNSA. V was clipped by 4 bases and J by 7 bases, with 13 bases between them. The CDR3 runs to 14 residues. The CDR3 loop reads CASSSARVVEKLFF. CDR3 coding DNA: TGTGCCAGCAGCTCAGCGCGAGTCGTTGAAAAACTGTTTTTT.

This clone was found a few times. V gene TRBV21-1 combines with J gene TRBJ2-6; the D call in the table, TRBD2, was not verified against the DNA. TRBV21-1 is a listed pseudogene. CDR3 size: 13 residues. CDR3 sequence: CASFPPGANVLTF. Here the CDR3 DNA reads TGTGCCAGCTTCCCCCCGGGAGCCAACGTCCTGACTTTC.

The chain recombines TRBV5-1 with TRBJ2-3; 7 nucleotides line up with TRBD1. The CDR3 is made up of 15 amino acids. V dropped 4 bases and J dropped 4; count of bases not matched to a gene: 9. Germline V gene lookup returns CDR1 SGHRS and CDR2 YFSETQ. CDR3 nucleotides: TGCGCCAGCAGCGGGCCTGGGCAGGGGGCAGATACGCAGTATTTT. Amino acids: CASSGPGQGADTQYF.

The gene calls are TRBV6-1 and TRBJ1-2; maybe TRBD1 (5 bases). V shed 4 bases and J shed 0 bases, with 15 bases lying between them. The CDR3 runs 16 residues. The V gene's germline CDR1 is MNHNS and CDR2 SASEGT. The DNA of the CDR3 is TGTGCCAGCAGTGGGAGGGGCCAATCAGCTAACTATGGCTACACCTTC. Translation: CASSGRGQSANYGYTF.

Concerning this clone: This CDR3 is also generated by other DNA sequences in the sample. This chain uses TRBV4-1 with TRBJ2-7; D is perhaps TRBD1 (6 bases). Germline V gene lookup returns CDR1 MGHRA and CDR2 YSYEKL. Trimming took 1 base from V and 0 from J, leaving 10 bases between them. The CDR3 sequence is 15 residues long. CDR3 amino acids: CASSQGQGPSYEQYF. The CDR3 bases are TGCGCCAGCAGCCAAGGGCAGGGGCCCTCCTACGAGCAGTACTTC.